Below, 10 T cell receptor beta chains from the same sample are listed, as sequenced in a study of blood T cell repertoires in COVID-19. Clones were read by immunoSEQ multiplex PCR, and TCRdb kept only the in-frame ones, dropping some. Here the sample spans approximately 150,000 clones, about 88% being singletons. The sequenced material came from peripheral blood. The receptors shown here come from a man aged 50 to 60 who had recovered from COVID-19.

DNA for the CDR3: TGTGCCAGCACCGGGACTCCAAACACCGGGGAGCTGTTTTTT. It codes for CASTGTPNTGELFF. The chain joins TRBV2 to TRBJ2-2; D may be TRBD2 (6 bases). This CDR3 has 14 amino acids. In germline, CDR1 is SNHLY, CDR2 FYNNEI. Trimming left V 7 bases short and J 2 bases short, with 11 bases between.

This rearrangement joins TRBV6-5 to TRBJ1-5; unclear D gene. Per the germline V gene, CDR1 is MNHEY and CDR2 is SVGAGI. The ends were cut back, 7 bases at V and 3 bases at J, with 13 bases in the middle. This CDR3 is built from 14 residues. Here the CDR3 reads CASTEGSSNQPQHF. As DNA, the CDR3 is TGTGCCAGCACCGAGGGTAGCTCCAATCAGCCCCAGCATTTT.

This clone was detected only once. The rearrangement joins TRBV4-3 to TRBJ1-5; the D is unclear. CDR3 length: 10 amino acids. Germline CDR1 LGHNA, CDR2 YSLEER. V lost 4 bases, J lost 10 bases, and 5 bases lay in between. The CDR3 reads CASSLLPQHF. The DNA for the CDR3 is TGCGCCAGCAGCCTCCTTCCCCAGCATTTT.

The chain links TRBV5-6 to TRBJ1-6, with D hard to call. The CDR3 spans 13 residues. Germline lookup yields CDR1 SGHDT and CDR2 YYEEEE. V dropped 7 bases and J dropped 7 bases, with 12 bases sitting between them. CDR3 nucleotides: TGTGCCAGCTCCGCGACACAGAATTCACCCCTCCACTTT. Translating it yields CASSATQNSPLHF.

The rearrangement links TRBV30 to TRBJ1-6, with D possibly TRBD1 on 5 matching bases. Trimming removed 1 base at V and 9 bases at J, with 10 bases between. Germline loops: CDR1 GTSNPN, CDR2 SVGIG (reference sequence). The CDR3 has 13 amino acids. CDR3 nucleotides: TGTGCCTGGAGTGCACCAGGGATTTCACCCCTCCACTTT. As protein: CAWSAPGISPLHF.

The rearrangement links TRBV11-2 to TRBJ1-4; maybe TRBD1 (6 bases). The V end lost 5 bases, the J end lost 8 bases, and 24 bases lay between the germline ends. CDR3 length equals 17 residues. The germline V gene encodes CDR1 SGHAT and CDR2 FQNNGV. As DNA, the CDR3 is TGTGCCAGCAGCCTTATCTCAGGGGCCTATAGTGGAGAAAAACTGTTTTTT. Amino acid sequence: CASSLISGAYSGEKLFF.

This rearrangement joins TRBV7-2 to TRBJ2-3; possibly TRBD2 for D (5 bases). The CDR3 has 12 amino acids. Germline CDR1 is SGHTA and CDR2 is FQGNSA. V lost 10 bases, J lost 2 bases, and 10 bases lay in between. CDR3 bases: TGTGCCACCCGGGATTACACAGATACGCAGTATTTT. This gives the protein CATRDYTDTQYF.

This clone has just one count. J is TRBJ1-2 and V is TRBV4-3, with TRBD1 matching over 10 bases. This CDR3 has 18 residues. CDR1 is LGHNA and CDR2 is YSLEER in the germline V gene. The junction had 15 bases not matched to a gene; V was cut back by 4 bases and J by 4 bases. CDR3: CASSLTSSGTGVSYGYTF. CDR3 DNA: TGCGCCAGCAGCCTAACGTCGTCCGGGACAGGGGTTAGCTATGGCTACACCTTC.

The genes are TRBV28 and TRBJ1-2, with D possibly being TRBD1 (5 bases). Germline CDR1 MDHEN, CDR2 SYDVKM. V was pared by 6 bases and J by 3 bases, with 11 bases between. The CDR3 covers 13 residues. CDR3 amino acids: CASSFRVYYGYTF. CDR3 in DNA: TGTGCCAGCAGCTTCAGGGTGTACTATGGCTACACCTTC.

The chain links TRBV9 to TRBJ2-7, with D possibly TRBD2 on 6 matching bases. CDR3 length equals 16 residues. Germline assignment: CDR1 SGDLS and CDR2 YYNGEE. V lost 0 bases and J 0 bases, leaving 13 bases between the germline ends. The CDR3 sequence is CASSVGVAATSYEQYF. The CDR3 bases are TGTGCCAGCAGCGTAGGGGTAGCGGCCACCTCCTACGAGCAGTACTTC. Full variable domain (missing parts from reference TRBV9 and TRBJ2-7): DSGVTQTPKHLITATGQRVTLRCSPRSGDLSVYWYQQSLDQGLQFLIQYYNGEERAKGNILERFSAQQFPDLHSELNLSSLELGDSALYFCASSVGVAATSYEQYFGPGTRLTVT.